This T cell receptor (beta chain) was captured by sequencing in a study of blood T cell repertoires in COVID-19. Germline V gives CDR1 LGHDT, CDR2 YNNKEL (reference sequence). This CDR3 has 17 amino acids. Losses at the gene ends were 2 bases for V and 0 bases for J; bases not matched to a gene: 7. Data came from immunoSEQ multiplex PCR; TCRdb stores just in-frame clones and leaves some out. Here the sample spans a few hundred thousand clones, approximately 86% being singletons. The clonotype comes from a man in his sixties with acute or convalescent COVID-19. The sample comprised peripheral blood. The chain carries TRBV3-1 (or the pseudogene TRBV3-2) and TRBJ2-4; 7 nucleotides align to TRBD1. The CDR3 loop is CASSQFRDRLAKNIQYF. CDR3 nucleotides: TGTGCCAGCAGCCAATTCCGGGACAGACTAGCCAAAAACATTCAGTACTTC.